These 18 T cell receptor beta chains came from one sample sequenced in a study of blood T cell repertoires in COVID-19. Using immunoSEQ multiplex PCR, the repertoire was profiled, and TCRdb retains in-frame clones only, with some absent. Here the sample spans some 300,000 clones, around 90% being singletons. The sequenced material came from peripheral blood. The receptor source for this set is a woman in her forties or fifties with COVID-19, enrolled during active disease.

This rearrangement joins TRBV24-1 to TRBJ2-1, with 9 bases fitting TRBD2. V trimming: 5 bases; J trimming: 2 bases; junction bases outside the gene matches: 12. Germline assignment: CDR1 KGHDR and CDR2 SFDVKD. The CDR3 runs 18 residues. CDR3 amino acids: CATSGASGTRSAYNEQFF. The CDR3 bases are TGTGCCACCAGTGGGGCTAGCGGGACCAGGAGCGCCTACAATGAGCAGTTCTTC.

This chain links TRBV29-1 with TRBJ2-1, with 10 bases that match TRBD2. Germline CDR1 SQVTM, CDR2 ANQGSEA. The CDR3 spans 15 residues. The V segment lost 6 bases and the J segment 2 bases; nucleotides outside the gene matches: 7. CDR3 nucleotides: TGCAGCGTAGCGGGAGGGCCTACAGCCTACAATGAGCAGTTCTTC. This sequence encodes CSVAGGPTAYNEQFF.

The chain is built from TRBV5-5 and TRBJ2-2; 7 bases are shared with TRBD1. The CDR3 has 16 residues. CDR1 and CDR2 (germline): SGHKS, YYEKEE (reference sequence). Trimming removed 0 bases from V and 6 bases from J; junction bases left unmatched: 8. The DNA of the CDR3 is TGTGCCAGCAGCTTGGCCCGGGGACAGATCGCCGGGGAGCTGTTTTTT. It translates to CASSLARGQIAGELFF.

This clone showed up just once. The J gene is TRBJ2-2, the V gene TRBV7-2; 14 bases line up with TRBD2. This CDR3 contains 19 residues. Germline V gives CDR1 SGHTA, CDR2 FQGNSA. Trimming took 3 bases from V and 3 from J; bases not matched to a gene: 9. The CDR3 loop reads CASSFRLAGGPDYTGELFF. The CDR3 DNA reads TGTGCCAGCAGCTTCAGACTAGCGGGAGGGCCAGACTACACCGGGGAGCTGTTTTTT. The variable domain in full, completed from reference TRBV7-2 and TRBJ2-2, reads GAGVSQSPSNKVTEKGKDVELRCDPISGHTALYWYRQSLGQGLEFLIYFQGNSAPDKSGLPSDRFSAERTGGSVSTLTIQRTQQEDSAVYLCASSFRLAGGPDYTGELFFGEGSRLTVL.

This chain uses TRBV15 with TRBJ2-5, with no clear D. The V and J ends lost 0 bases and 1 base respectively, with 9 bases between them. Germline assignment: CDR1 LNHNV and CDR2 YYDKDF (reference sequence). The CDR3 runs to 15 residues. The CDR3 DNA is TGTGCCACCAGCAGAGATAACAGCATCCAAGAGACCCAGTACTTC. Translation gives CATSRDNSIQETQYF.

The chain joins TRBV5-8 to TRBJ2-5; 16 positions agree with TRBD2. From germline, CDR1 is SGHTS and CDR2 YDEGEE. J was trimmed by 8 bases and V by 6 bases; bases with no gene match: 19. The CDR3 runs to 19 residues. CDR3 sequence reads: CASTLGPGTGTSGRATQYF. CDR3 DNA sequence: TGTGCCAGCACCCTTGGACCGGGGACTGGGACTAGCGGGAGGGCCACCCAGTACTTC.

The CDR3 nucleotides read TGTGCTAGTGGTTTAAACAGGGATAATTCACCCCTCCACTTT. Protein sequence: CASGLNRDNSPLHF. The chain recombines TRBV12-5 with TRBJ1-6; the D gene is possibly TRBD1 (6 bases). Between the trimmed V and J ends, which lost 3 bases and 5 bases, there was a span of 8 bases. The CDR3 is 14 amino acids. Germline values: CDR1 LGHNT, CDR2 FRNRAP.

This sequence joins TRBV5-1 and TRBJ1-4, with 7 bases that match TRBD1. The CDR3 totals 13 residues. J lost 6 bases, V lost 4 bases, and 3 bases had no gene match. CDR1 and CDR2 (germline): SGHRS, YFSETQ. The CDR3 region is CASSLGTDEKLFF. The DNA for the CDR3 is TGCGCCAGCAGCCTGGGGACAGATGAAAAACTGTTTTTT.

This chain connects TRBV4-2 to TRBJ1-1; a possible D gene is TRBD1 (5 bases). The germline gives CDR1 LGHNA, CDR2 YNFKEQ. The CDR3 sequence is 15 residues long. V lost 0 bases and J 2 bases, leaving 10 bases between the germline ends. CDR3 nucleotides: TGTGCCAGCAGCCAAGAGCTTAGGGGCAACACTGAAGCTTTCTTT. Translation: CASSQELRGNTEAFF.

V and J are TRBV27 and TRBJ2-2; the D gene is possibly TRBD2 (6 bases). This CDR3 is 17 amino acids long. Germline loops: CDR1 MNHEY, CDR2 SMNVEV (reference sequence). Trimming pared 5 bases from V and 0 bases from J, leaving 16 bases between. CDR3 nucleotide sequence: TGTGCCAGCAGTAGACAGTTAGCGGACACGAACACCGGGGAGCTGTTTTTT. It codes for CASSRQLADTNTGELFF.

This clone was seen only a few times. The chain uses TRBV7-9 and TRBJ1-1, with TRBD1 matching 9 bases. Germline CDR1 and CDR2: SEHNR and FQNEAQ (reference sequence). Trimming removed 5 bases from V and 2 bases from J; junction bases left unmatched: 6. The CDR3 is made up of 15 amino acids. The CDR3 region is CASSPMGQGNTEAFF. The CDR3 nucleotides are TGTGCCAGCAGCCCAATGGGACAGGGTAACACTGAAGCTTTCTTT.

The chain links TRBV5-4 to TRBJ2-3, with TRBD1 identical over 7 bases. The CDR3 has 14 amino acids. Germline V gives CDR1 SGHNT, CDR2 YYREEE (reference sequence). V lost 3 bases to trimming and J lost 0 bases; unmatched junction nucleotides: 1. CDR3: CASSWDSSTDTQYF. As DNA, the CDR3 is TGTGCCAGCAGCTGGGACAGTAGCACAGATACGCAGTATTTT. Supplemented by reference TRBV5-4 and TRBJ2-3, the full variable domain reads ETGVTQSPTHLIKTRGQQVTLRCSSQSGHNTVSWYQQALGQGPQFIFQYYREEENGRGNFPPRFSGLQFPNYSSELNVNALELDDSALYLCASSWDSSTDTQYFGPGTRLTVL.

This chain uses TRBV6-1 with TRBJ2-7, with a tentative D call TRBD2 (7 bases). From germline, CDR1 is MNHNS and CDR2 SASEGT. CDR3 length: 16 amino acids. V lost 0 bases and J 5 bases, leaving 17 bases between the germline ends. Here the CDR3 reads CASSEARWGGEDEQYF. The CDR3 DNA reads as TGTGCCAGCAGTGAAGCGCGTTGGGGGGGCGAGGACGAGCAGTACTTC.

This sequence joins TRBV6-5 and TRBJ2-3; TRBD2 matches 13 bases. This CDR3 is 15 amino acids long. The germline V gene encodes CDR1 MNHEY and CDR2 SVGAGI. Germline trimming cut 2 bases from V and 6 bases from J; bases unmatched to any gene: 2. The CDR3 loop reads CASSYGGLAGDTQYF. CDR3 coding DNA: TGTGCCAGCAGTTACGGGGGACTAGCGGGGGATACGCAGTATTTT.

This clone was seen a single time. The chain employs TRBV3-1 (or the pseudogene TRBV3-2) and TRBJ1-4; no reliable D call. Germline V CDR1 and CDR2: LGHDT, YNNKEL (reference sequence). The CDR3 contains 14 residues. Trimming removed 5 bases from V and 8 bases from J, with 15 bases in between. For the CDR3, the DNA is TGTGCCAGCAGCGAGGGATTTGAGAACGAAAAACTGTTTTTT. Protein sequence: CASSEGFENEKLFF.

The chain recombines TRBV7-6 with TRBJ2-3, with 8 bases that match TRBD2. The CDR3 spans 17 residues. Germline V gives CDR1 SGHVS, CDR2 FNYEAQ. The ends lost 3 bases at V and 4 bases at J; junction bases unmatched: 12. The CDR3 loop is CASSFGFAGTRPDTQYF. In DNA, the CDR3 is TGTGCCAGCAGCTTTGGCTTCGCCGGGACTAGACCAGATACGCAGTATTTT.

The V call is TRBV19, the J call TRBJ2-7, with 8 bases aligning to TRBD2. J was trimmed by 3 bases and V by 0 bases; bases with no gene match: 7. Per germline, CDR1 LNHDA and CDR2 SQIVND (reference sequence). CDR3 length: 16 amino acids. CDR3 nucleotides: TGTGCCAGTAGTATAGATTTAGCGGGGCCTTACTACGAGCAGTACTTC. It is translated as CASSIDLAGPYYEQYF.

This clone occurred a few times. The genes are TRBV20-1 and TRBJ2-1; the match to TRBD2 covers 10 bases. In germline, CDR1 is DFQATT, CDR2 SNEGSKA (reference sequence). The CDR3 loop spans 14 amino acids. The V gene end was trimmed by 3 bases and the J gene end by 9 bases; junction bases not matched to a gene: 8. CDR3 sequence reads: CSASPGTSEAEQFF. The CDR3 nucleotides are TGCAGTGCTAGTCCCGGGACTAGCGAGGCTGAGCAGTTCTTC.